This entry lists 14 T cell receptor beta chains sequenced from one sample in a study of regulatory T cells in long-lasting Graves disease. Documented time point: persistent/refractory GD, antithyroid drugs over 5 years with positive TRAb. The TCR library was made from RNA that had been extracted from PBMCs in TRIzol. With iRepertoire HTBI primers and Arm-PCR of CDR3 regions, TCR beta libraries were built. TCRdb itself ran the multiplex PCR reads through MiXCR, one entry per CDR3 protein. Altogether roughly 500,000 distinct CDR3 sequences are present, around 20% being singletons, with the ten largest covering 7% to 9.5%. The sequenced sample was peripheral blood mononuclear cells (PBMCs), obtained when the disease was refractory, from a patient treated with antithyroid drugs. The receptors were sampled from a female donor with Graves disease.

This clonotype was counted ten times or more. The CDR3 DNA is TGTGCCAGCAGCCTAGGGGACAGAATATATAGCAATCAGCCCCAGCATTTT. Its protein product is CASSLGDRIYSNQPQHF. V and J are TRBV28 and TRBJ1-5; 7 bases agree with TRBD1. The germline V gene encodes CDR1 MDHEN and CDR2 SYDVKM. With V trimmed by 6 bases and J by 0 bases, 11 bases remained unmatched. The CDR3 sequence is 17 residues long.

This clonotype was picked up many times. The chain uses TRBV27 and TRBJ1-5, with D hard to call. The CDR3 has 13 amino acids. Germline lookup yields CDR1 MNHEY and CDR2 SMNVEV (reference sequence). V lost 5 bases, J lost 5 bases, and 10 bases lay in between. The CDR3: CASSDDLDQPQHF. CDR3 coding DNA: TGTGCCAGCAGTGACGACCTCGATCAGCCCCAGCATTTT.

This clonotype was found a few times. The V call is TRBV27, the J call TRBJ2-7; the D gene is possibly TRBD1 (6 bases). The V gene lost 3 bases and the J gene lost 4 bases, with 13 bases spanning the gap. CDR1 is MNHEY, CDR2 SMNVEV, per germline (reference sequence). This CDR3 has 14 amino acids. The DNA for the CDR3 is TGTGCCAGCAGTTTTACCACAGGGACGTACGAGCAGTACTTC. This encodes CASSFTTGTYEQYF.

This clonotype was counted many times. V is TRBV12-3 or TRBV12-4 and J is TRBJ2-7; D gene unclear. The CDR3 runs to 13 residues. Trimming pared 6 bases from V and 2 bases from J, leaving 11 bases between. Here the CDR3 DNA reads TGTGCCAGCAGATGGGGATCCACCTACGAGCAGTACTTC. Protein: CASRWGSTYEQYF.

This clonotype was observed a single time. This sequence joins TRBV9 and TRBJ2-7; D is undetermined. V was trimmed by 0 bases and J by 2 bases, leaving 9 bases between them. Germline-derived CDR1 and CDR2 are SGDLS and YYNGEE. This CDR3 comprises 14 residues. CDR3 residues: CASSVGVGTYEQYF. The CDR3 DNA reads as TGTGCCAGCAGCGTAGGTGTTGGAACCTACGAGCAGTACTTC.

This clonotype was seen at least ten times. The chain uses TRBV28 and TRBJ1-2, with 7 bases fitting TRBD1. Trimming cost V 6 bases and J 4 bases; bases outside gene matches: 11. The CDR3 contains 15 residues. Germline loops: CDR1 MDHEN, CDR2 SYDVKM. In DNA, the CDR3 is TGTGCCAGCAGGACCGGGACAGCGCCTAGCTATGGCTACACCTTC. This codes for CASRTGTAPSYGYTF.

Worth noting for this clonotype: Compared with germline, one end of the junction differs, possibly owing to a read error. The gene calls are TRBV5-5 and TRBJ1-6, with D unresolved. Germline V lookup: CDR1 SGHKS, CDR2 YYEKEE (reference sequence). The length of the CDR3 is 13 residues. CDR3 DNA: TGTGCCAGCAGCTTAACAACGGATTCACCCCACCACTTT. This sequence encodes CASSLTTDSPHHF. Together with reference TRBV5-5 and TRBJ1-6, the CDR3 gives the full variable domain: DAGVTQSPTHLIKTRGQQVTLRCSPISGHKSVSWYQQVLGQGPQFIFQYYEKEERGRGNFPDRFSARQFPNYSSELNVNALLLGDSALYLCASSLTTDSPHHFGNGTRLTVT.

This clonotype turned up a few times. The chain links TRBV5-4 to TRBJ1-2, with TRBD1 as a possible D gene (5 bases). Germline CDR1 SGHNT, CDR2 YYREEE (reference sequence). This CDR3 is 14 amino acids long. V shed 0 bases and J shed 1 base, with 7 bases lying between them. The CDR3 nucleotides read TGTGCCAGCAGCTTGGGGGGGTTTAACTATGGCTACACCTTC. It specifies CASSLGGFNYGYTF.

The gene calls are TRBV7-8 and TRBJ1-5; D perhaps matches TRBD1 (6 bases). Trimming pared 4 bases from V and 7 bases from J, leaving 11 bases between. The CDR3 spans 13 residues. Germline-derived CDR1 and CDR2 are SGHVS and FQNEAQ. The CDR3 is CASSSGVGQPQHF. The CDR3 DNA reads TGTGCCAGCAGCTCAGGGGTAGGACAGCCCCAGCATTTT. The entire variable domain, with the rest obtained from reference TRBV7-8 and TRBJ1-5, is as follows: GAGVSQSPRYKVAKRGQDVALRCDPISGHVSLFWYQQALGQGPEFLTYFQNEAQLDKSGLPSDRFFAERPEGSVSTLKIQRTQQEDSAVYLCASSSGVGQPQHFGDGTRLSIL.

V is TRBV7-9 and J is TRBJ2-5; no firm D call. Looked up from germline, CDR1 is SEHNR and CDR2 is FQNEAQ (reference sequence). This CDR3 has 14 residues. Deletions cut 3 bases from V and 0 bases from J, with 8 bases between. The CDR3 loop reads CASSFDQYQETQYF. CDR3 nucleotide sequence: TGTGCCAGCAGCTTTGATCAGTACCAAGAGACCCAGTACTTC.

This chain connects TRBV28 to TRBJ2-7; 12 bases are shared with TRBD2. Per the germline V gene, CDR1 is MDHEN and CDR2 is SYDVKM. V lost 6 bases and J lost 7; bases outside the gene matches: 10. The CDR3 totals 15 residues. CDR3 sequence: CASSPRLAGALEQYF. CDR3 nucleotide sequence: TGTGCCAGCAGCCCTAGACTAGCGGGGGCCCTGGAGCAGTACTTC. Full variable domain (outside the CDR3, taken from reference TRBV28 and TRBJ2-7): DVKVTQSSRYLVKRTGEKVFLECVQDMDHENMFWYRQDPGLGLRLIYFSYDVKMKEKGDIPEGYSVSREKKERFSLILESASTNQTSMYLCASSPRLAGALEQYFGPGTRLTVT.

This clonotype was seen repeatedly, ten times or more. This chain joins TRBV11-2 and TRBJ1-1; no clear D gene. The ends were cut back, 1 base at V and 8 bases at J, with 11 bases in the middle. The CDR3 loop spans 13 amino acids. CDR1 SGHAT and CDR2 FQNNGV come from the germline V gene. The CDR3 sequence is CASSLGFSWEAFF. The CDR3 nucleotides are TGTGCCAGCAGCTTAGGATTCTCATGGGAAGCTTTCTTT.

This clonotype was picked up a small number of times. The chain couples TRBV3-1 to TRBJ2-7; perhaps TRBD1 as D (5 bases). Trimming cost V 1 base and J 4 bases, with 11 bases left between them. The CDR3 spans 14 residues. CDR1 is LGHDT and CDR2 is YNNKEL in the germline V gene (reference sequence). The CDR3 DNA reads TGTGCCAGCAGCCAAGGGACAAGTCTTTACGAGCAGTACTTC. It codes for CASSQGTSLYEQYF.

This clonotype showed up just a few times. The chain has TRBV6-2 or TRBV6-3 and TRBJ2-7; D unresolved. The CDR3 contains 13 residues. Between the trimmed V and J ends, which lost 2 bases and 4 bases, there was a span of 9 bases. CDR1 and CDR2 (germline): MNHEY, SVGEGT. The CDR3 loop is CASSYVQTYEQYF. The CDR3 DNA reads as TGTGCCAGCAGTTACGTCCAGACATACGAGCAGTACTTC.